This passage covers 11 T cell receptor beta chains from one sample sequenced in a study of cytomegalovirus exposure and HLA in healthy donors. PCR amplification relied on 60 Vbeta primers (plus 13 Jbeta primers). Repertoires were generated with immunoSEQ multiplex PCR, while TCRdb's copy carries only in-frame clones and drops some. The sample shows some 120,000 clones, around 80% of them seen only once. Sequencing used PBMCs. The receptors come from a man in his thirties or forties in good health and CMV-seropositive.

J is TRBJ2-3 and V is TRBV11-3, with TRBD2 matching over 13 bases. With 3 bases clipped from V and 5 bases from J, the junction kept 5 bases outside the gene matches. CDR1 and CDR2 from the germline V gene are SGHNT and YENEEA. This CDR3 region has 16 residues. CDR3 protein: CASSFRLAGGGDTQYF. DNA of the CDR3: TGTGCCAGCAGCTTTCGACTAGCGGGGGGCGGAGATACGCAGTATTTT.

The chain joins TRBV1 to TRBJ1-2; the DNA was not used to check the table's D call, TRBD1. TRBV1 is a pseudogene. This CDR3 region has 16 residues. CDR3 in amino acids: CTSSLYRTGGDYGYTF. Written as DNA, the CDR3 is TGCACCAGCAGCCTCTACCGGACAGGGGGCGACTATGGCTACACCTTC.

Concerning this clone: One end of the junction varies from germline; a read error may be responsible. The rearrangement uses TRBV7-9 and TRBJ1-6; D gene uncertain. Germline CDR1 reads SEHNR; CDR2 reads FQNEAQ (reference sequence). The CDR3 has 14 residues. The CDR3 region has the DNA TGTTCCAGCAGTACTGAGTCCTATAATTCACCCCTCCACTTT. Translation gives CSSSTESYNSPLHF.

CDR3 residues: CSAPAGQGNYGYTF. CDR3 bases: TGCAGCGCACCGGCGGGACAGGGGAACTATGGCTACACCTTC. The chain combines TRBV29-1 with TRBJ1-2; 10 bases are a match to TRBD1. CDR1 and CDR2 from the germline V gene are SQVTM and ANQGSEA. The junction had 7 bases not matched to a gene; V was cut back by 7 bases and J by 2 bases. CDR3 length: 14 amino acids.

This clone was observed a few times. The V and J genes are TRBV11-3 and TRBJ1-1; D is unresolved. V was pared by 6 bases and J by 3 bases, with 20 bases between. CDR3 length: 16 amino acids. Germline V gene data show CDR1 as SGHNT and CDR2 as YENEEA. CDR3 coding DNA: TGTGCCAGCAGTGAACCCCACAGCCCCACCTACACTGAAGCTTTCTTT. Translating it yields CASSEPHSPTYTEAFF.

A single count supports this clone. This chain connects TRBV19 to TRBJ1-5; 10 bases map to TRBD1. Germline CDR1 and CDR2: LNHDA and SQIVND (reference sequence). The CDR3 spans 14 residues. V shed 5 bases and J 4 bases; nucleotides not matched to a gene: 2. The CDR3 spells CASSGTGENQPQHF. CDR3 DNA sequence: TGTGCCAGTAGTGGGACAGGGGAAAATCAGCCCCAGCATTTT.

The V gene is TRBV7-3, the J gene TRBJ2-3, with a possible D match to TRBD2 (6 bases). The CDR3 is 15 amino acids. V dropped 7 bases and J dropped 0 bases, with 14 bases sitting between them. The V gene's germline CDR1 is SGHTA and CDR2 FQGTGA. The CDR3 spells CASKNLASSTDTQYF. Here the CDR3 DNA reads TGTGCCAGCAAAAACCTAGCGTCAAGCACAGATACGCAGTATTTT.

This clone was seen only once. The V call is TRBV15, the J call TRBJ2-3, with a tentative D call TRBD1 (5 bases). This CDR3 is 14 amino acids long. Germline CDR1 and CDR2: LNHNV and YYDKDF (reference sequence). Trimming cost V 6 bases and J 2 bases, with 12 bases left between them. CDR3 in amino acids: CATRVVGDTDTQYF. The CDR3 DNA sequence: TGTGCCACCAGAGTAGTAGGGGACACAGATACGCAGTATTTT.

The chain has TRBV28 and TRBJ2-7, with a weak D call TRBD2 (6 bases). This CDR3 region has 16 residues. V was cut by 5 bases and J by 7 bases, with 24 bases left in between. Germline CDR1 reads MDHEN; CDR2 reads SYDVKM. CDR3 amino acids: CASSPSALARVGEQYF. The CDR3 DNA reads TGTGCCAGCAGTCCCTCGGCCCTAGCGAGAGTAGGGGAGCAGTACTTC.

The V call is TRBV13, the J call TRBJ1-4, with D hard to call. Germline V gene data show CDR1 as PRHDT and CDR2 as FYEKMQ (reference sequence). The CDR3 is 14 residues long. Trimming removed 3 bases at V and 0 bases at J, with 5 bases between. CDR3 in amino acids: CASSFQTTNEKLFF. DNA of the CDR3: TGTGCCAGCAGCTTTCAGACAACTAATGAAAAACTGTTTTTT.

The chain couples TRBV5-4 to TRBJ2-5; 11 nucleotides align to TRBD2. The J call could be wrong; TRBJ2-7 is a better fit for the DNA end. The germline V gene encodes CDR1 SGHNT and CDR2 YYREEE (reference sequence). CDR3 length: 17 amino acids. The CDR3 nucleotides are TGTGCCAGCAGCTTGGGCACTAGCGGGGGCGCAGACTACGAGCAGTACTTC. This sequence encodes CASSLGTSGGADYEQYF.